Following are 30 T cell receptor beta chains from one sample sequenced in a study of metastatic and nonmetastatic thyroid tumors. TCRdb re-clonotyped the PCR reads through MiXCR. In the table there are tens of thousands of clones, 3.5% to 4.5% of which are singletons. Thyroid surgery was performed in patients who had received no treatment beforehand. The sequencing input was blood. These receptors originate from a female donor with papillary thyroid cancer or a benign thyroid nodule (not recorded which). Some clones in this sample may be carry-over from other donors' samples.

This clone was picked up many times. CDR3 amino acids: CASGLVRGISNQPQHF. The CDR3 DNA is TGTGCTAGTGGTTTGGTACGGGGGATCAGCAATCAGCCCCAGCATTTT. The chain joins TRBV12-5 to TRBJ1-5; tentatively, D is TRBD1 (5 bases). Germline CDR1 reads LGHNT; CDR2 reads FRNRAP. V dropped 0 bases and J dropped 1 base, with 10 bases sitting between them. CDR3 length equals 16 residues.

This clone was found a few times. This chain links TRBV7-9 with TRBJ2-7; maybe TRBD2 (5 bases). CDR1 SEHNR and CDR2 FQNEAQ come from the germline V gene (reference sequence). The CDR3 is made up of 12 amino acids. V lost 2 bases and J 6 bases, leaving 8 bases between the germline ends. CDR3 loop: CASSLPAAEQYF. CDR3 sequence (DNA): TGTGCCAGCAGCTTACCAGCGGCCGAGCAGTACTTC.

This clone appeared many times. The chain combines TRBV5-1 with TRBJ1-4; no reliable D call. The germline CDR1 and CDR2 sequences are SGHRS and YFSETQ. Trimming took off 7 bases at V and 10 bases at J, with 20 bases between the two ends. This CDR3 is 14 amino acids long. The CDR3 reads CASGADTELGKLFF. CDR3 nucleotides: TGCGCCAGCGGCGCTGACACCGAGCTAGGAAAACTGTTTTTT.

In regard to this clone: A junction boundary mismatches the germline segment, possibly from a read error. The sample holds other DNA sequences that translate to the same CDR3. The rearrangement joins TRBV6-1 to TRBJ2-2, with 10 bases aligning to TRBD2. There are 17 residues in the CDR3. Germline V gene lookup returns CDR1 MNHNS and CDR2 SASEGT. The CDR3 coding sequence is TGTGCCAGCAGTGGTCTAGCGGGAGTTAGTCTTACCGGGGAGCTGTTTTTC. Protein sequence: CASSGLAGVSLTGELFF.

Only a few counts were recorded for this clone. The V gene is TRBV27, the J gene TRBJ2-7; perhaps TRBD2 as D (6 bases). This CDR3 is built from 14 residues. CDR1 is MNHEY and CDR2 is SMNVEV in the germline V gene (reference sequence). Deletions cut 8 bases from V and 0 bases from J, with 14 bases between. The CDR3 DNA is TGTGCCAGCGGCATAGCGGAGGGCTCCTACGAGCAGTACTTC. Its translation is CASGIAEGSYEQYF.

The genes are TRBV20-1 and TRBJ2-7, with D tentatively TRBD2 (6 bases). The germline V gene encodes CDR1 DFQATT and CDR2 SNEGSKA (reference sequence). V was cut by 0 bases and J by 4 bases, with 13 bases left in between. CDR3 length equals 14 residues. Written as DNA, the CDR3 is TGCAGTGCTAGAGATCATGGAGGGCAATACGAGCAGTACTTC. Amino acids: CSARDHGGQYEQYF.

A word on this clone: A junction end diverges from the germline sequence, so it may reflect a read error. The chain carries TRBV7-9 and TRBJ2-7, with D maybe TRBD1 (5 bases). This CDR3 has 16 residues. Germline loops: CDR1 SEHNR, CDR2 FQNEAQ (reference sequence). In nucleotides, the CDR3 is TGTGCCAGCAGCTTAGCGGGGCTGGGTAGGTGGTACGAGCATTACTTC. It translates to CASSLAGLGRWYEHYF.

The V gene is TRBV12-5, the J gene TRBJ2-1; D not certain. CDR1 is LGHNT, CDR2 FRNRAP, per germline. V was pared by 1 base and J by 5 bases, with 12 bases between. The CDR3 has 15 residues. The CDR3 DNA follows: TGTGCTAGTGGTTTGGACCTTATAGGGCACAATGAGCAGTTCTTC. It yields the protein CASGLDLIGHNEQFF.

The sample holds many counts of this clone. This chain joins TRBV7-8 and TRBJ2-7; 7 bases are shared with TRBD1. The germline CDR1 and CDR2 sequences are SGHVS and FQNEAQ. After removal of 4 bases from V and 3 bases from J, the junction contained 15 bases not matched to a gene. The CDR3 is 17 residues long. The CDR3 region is CASSSSPGTAPYYEQYF. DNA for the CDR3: TGTGCCAGCAGCTCCTCCCCTGGGACAGCTCCATACTACGAGCAGTACTTC.

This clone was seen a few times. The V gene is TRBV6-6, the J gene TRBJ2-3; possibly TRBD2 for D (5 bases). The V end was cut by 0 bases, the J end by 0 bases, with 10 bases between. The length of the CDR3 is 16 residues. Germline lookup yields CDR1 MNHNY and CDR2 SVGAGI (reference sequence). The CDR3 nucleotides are TGTGCCAGCAGTTACTCGAGCGGATCTAGCACAGATACGCAGTATTTT. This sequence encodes CASSYSSGSSTDTQYF.

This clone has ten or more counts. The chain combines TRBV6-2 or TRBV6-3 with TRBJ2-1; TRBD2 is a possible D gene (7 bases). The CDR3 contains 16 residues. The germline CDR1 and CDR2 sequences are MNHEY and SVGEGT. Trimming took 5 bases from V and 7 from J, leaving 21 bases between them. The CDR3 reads CASSQGRGDLGNEQFF. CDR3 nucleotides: TGTGCCAGCAGTCAGGGGAGGGGGGACCTCGGTAATGAGCAGTTCTTC.

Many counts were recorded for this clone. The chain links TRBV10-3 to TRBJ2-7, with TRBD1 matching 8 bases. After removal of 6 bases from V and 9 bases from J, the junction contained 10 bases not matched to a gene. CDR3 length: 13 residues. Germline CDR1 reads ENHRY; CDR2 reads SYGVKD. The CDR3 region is CAIRKGTGPLQYF. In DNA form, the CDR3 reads TGTGCCATCAGGAAAGGGACAGGTCCATTGCAGTACTTC.

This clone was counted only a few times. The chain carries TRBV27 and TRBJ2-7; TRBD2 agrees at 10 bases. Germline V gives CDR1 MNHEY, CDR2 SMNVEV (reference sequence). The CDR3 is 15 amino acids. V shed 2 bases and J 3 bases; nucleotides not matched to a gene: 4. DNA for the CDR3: TGTGCCAGCAGTTTACGGACTAGCGGACACTACGAGCAGTACTTC. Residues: CASSLRTSGHYEQYF.

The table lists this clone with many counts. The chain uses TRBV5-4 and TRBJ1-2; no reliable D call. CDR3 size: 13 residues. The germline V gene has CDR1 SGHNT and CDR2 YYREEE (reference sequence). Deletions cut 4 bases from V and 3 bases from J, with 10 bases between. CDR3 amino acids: CASSPARDYGYTF. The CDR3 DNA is TGTGCCAGCAGCCCGGCAAGAGACTATGGCTACACCTTC.

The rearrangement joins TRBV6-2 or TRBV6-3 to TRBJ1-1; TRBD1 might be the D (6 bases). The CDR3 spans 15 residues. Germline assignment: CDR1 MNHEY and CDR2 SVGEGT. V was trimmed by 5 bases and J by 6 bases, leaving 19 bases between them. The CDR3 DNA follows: TGTGCCAGCAGTGCGACAGGCCTTGGGATCGCTGAAGCTTTCTTT. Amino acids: CASSATGLGIAEAFF.

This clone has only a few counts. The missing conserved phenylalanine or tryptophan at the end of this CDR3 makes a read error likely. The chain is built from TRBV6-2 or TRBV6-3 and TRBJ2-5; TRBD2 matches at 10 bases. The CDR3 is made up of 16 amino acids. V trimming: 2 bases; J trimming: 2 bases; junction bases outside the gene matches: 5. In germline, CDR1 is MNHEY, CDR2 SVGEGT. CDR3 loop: CASSYVLAGTQETQYL. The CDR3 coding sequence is TGTGCCAGCAGTTACGTACTAGCGGGAACACAAGAGACCCAGTACCTC.

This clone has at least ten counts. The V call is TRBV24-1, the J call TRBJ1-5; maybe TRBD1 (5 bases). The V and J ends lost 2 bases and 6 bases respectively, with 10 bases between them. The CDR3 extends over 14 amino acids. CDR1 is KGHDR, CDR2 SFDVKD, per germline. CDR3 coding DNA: TGTGCCACCAGTGATTATGGGGCTGGTCAGCCCCAGCATTTT. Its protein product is CATSDYGAGQPQHF.

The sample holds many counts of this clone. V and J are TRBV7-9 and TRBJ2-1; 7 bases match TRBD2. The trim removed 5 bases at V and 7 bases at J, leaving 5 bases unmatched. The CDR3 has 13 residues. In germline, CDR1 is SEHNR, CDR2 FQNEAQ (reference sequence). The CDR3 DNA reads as TGTGCCAGCAGCCCAACTAGCGTTAATGAGCAGTTCTTC. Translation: CASSPTSVNEQFF.

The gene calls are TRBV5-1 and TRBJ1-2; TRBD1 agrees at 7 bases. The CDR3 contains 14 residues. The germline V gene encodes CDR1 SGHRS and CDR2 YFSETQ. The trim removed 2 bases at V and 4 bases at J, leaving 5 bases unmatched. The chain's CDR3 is CASSFDRQGYGYTF. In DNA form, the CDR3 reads TGCGCCAGCAGCTTTGACAGACAGGGCTATGGCTACACCTTC.

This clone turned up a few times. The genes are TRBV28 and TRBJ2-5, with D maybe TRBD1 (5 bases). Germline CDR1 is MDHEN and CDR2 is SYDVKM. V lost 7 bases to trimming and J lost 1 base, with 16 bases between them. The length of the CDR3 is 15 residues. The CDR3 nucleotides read TGTGCCAGCATTTTTTTAACAGGCCGCCAAGAGACCCAGTACTTC. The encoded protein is CASIFLTGRQETQYF.

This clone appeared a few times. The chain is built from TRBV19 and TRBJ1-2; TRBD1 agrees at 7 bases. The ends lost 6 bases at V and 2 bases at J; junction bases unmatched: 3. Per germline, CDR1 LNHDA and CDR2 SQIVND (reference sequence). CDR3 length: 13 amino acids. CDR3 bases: TGTGCCAGTAGCACGACAGGGAACTATGGCTACACCTTC. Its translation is CASSTTGNYGYTF.

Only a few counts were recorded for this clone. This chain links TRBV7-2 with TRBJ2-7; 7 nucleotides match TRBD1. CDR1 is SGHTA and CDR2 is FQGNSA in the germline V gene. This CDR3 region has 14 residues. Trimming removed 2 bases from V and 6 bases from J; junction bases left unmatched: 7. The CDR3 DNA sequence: TGTGCCAGCAGCTTATCTCAGGGGGTAGGCGAGCAGTACTTC. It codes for CASSLSQGVGEQYF.

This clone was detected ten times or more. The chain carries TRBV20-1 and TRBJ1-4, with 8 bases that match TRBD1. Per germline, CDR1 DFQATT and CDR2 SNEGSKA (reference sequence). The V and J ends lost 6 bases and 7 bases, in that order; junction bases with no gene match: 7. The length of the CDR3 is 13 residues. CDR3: CSARTGFGEKLFF. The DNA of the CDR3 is TGCAGTGCAAGGACAGGGTTTGGTGAAAAACTGTTTTTT.

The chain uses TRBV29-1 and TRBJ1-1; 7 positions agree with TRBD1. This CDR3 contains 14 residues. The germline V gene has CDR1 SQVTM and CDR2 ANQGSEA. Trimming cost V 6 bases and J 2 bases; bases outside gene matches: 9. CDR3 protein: CSVNAGTANTEAFF. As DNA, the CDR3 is TGCAGCGTAAACGCCGGGACAGCCAACACTGAAGCTTTCTTT.

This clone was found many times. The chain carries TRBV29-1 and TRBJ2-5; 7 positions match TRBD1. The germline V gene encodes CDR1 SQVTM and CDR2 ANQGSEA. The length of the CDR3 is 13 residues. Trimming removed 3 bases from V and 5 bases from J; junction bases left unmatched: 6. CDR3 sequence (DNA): TGCAGCGTTGACAGGGGGAAGAGGGAGACCCAGTACTTC. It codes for CSVDRGKRETQYF.

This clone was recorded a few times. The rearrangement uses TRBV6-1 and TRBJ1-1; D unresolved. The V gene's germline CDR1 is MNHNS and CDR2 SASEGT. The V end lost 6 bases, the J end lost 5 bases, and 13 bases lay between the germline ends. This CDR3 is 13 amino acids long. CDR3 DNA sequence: TGTGCCAGCAGGCCGTCCGTTTGGACTGAAGCTTTCTTT. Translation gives CASRPSVWTEAFF.

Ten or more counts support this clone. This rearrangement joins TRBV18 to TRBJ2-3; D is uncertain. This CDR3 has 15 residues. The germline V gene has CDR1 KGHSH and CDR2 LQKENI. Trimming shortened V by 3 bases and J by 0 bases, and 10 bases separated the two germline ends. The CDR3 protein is CASSPTVSSTDTQYF. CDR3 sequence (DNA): TGTGCCAGCTCACCGACCGTCTCTAGCACAGATACGCAGTATTTT. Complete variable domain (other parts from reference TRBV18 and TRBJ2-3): NAGVMQNPRHLVRRRGQEARLRCSPMKGHSHVYWYRQLPEEGLKFMVYLQKENIIDESGMPKERFSAEFPKEGPSILRIQQVVRGDSAAYFCASSPTVSSTDTQYFGPGTRLTVL.

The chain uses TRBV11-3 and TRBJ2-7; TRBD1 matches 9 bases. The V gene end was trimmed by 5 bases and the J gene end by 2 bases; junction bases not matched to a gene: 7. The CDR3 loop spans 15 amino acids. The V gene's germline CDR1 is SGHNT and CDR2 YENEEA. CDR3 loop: CASSLTGTGTYEQYF. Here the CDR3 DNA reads TGTGCCAGCAGCCTCACCGGGACAGGGACCTACGAGCAGTACTTC.

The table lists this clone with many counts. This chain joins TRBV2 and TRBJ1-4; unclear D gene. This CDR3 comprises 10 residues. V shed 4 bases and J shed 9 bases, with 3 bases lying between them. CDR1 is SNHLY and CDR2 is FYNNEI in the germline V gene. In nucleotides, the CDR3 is TGTGCCAGCAGTGGGAAAAAACTGTTTTTT. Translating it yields CASSGKKLFF.

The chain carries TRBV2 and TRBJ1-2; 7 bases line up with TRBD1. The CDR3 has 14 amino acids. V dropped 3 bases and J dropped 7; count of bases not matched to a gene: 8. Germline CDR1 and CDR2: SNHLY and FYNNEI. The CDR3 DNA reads TGTGCCAGCAGTGAGCAGCGACAGGGCTTTGGCTACACCTTC. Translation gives CASSEQRQGFGYTF.